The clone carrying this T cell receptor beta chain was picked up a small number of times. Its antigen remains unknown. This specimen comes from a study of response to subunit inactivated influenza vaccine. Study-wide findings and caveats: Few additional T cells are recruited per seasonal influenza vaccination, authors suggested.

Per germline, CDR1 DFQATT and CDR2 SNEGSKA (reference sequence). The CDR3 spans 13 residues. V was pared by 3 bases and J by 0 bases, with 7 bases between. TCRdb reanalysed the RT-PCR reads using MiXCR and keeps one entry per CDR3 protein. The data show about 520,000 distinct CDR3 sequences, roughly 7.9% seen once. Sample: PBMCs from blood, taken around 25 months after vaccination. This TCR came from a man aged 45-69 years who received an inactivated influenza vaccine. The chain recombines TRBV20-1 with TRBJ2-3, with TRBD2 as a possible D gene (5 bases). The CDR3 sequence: CSASGLSTDTQYF. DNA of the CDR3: TGCAGTGCTAGCGGACTGAGCACAGATACGCAGTATTTT.